These T cell receptor beta chains were read from a single sample in a study of a mutant IDH1 vaccine in newly diagnosed glioma. Only in-frame clones appear in the TCRdb table, and some are missing; sequencing was by immunoSEQ multiplex PCR. Of around 53,000 clones detected, roughly 85% appear once; the ten largest clones hold 2.4%. Here the sequenced sample was PBMCs, taken from a glioma patient treated with radiotherapy, temozolomide or both. All receptors derive from a man in his forties or fifties with glioma. Each CDR3 is given without its conserved first and last residue. The order of the fields is D gene, CDR3 length, V gene, J gene, CDR3 protein. D genes are given only for firm matches.

D gene: NA
CDR3 length: 15
V gene: TRBV9
J gene: TRBJ2-5
CDR3 protein: ASIGGGGGLNQETQY

D gene: TRBD2
CDR3 length: 15
V gene: TRBV7-2
J gene: TRBJ2-7
CDR3 protein: ASSSYGSGRLAYEQY

D gene: NA
CDR3 length: 10
V gene: TRBV7-2
J gene: TRBJ2-1
CDR3 protein: ASSLLGGGQF

D gene: NA
CDR3 length: 8
V gene: TRBV15
J gene: TRBJ1-2
CDR3 protein: ATSPLRYT

D gene: NA
CDR3 length: 13
V gene: TRBV5-1
J gene: TRBJ2-7
CDR3 protein: ASSPQTGSSYEQY

D gene: NA
CDR3 length: 12
V gene: TRBV18
J gene: TRBJ1-5
CDR3 protein: ASSPPNSNQPQH

D gene: TRBD1
CDR3 length: 13
V gene: TRBV6-9
J gene: TRBJ2-7
CDR3 protein: ASSYSGQVQYEQY

D gene: TRBD1
CDR3 length: 13
V gene: TRBV6-1
J gene: TRBJ2-7
CDR3 protein: ASSLPGQGTGEQY

D gene: NA
CDR3 length: 12
V gene: TRBV7-2
J gene: TRBJ1-1
CDR3 protein: ASSLLGMNTEAF

D gene: TRBD1
CDR3 length: 14
V gene: TRBV10-3
J gene: TRBJ2-7
CDR3 protein: AISEPGQGLRYEQY

D gene: NA
CDR3 length: 12
V gene: TRBV28
J gene: TRBJ1-1
CDR3 protein: ASRRGVGNTEAF

D gene: NA
CDR3 length: 12
V gene: TRBV10-3
J gene: TRBJ2-7
CDR3 protein: AISESPEGYEQY

D gene: NA
CDR3 length: 14
V gene: TRBV4-2
J gene: TRBJ2-1
CDR3 protein: ASSQDEGFGGREQF

D gene: TRBD2
CDR3 length: 14
V gene: TRBV9
J gene: TRBJ2-5
CDR3 protein: ASSASGLAGVETQY

D gene: NA
CDR3 length: 11
V gene: TRBV4-1
J gene: TRBJ2-7
CDR3 protein: ASSQQDFYEQY

D gene: NA
CDR3 length: 10
V gene: TRBV25-1
J gene: TRBJ1-4
CDR3 protein: ASSEPNEKLF

D gene: NA
CDR3 length: 12
V gene: TRBV6-1
J gene: TRBJ1-1
CDR3 protein: ASSGAGADTEAF

D gene: TRBD2
CDR3 length: 11
V gene: TRBV2
J gene: TRBJ2-7
CDR3 protein: ASKTSVSYEQY

D gene: NA
CDR3 length: 14
V gene: TRBV5-1
J gene: TRBJ2-6
CDR3 protein: ASSSTVYSGANVLT

D gene: NA
CDR3 length: 11
V gene: TRBV10-2
J gene: TRBJ1-3
CDR3 protein: ASSEYTGNTIY

D gene: TRBD1
CDR3 length: 13
V gene: TRBV6-5
J gene: TRBJ1-5
CDR3 protein: ASRTDRGAGQPQH

D gene: TRBD1
CDR3 length: 12
V gene: TRBV11-2
J gene: TRBJ2-7
CDR3 protein: ASSPRTGGDEQY

D gene: TRBD1
CDR3 length: 12
V gene: TRBV7-9
J gene: TRBJ2-7
CDR3 protein: ASRRTGLPYEQY

D gene: NA
CDR3 length: 11
V gene: TRBV2
J gene: TRBJ2-1
CDR3 protein: ASTPTGYNEQF

D gene: NA
CDR3 length: 11
V gene: TRBV13
J gene: TRBJ2-7
CDR3 protein: ASSPPGPYEQY

D gene: NA
CDR3 length: 13
V gene: TRBV27
J gene: TRBJ2-7
CDR3 protein: ASRRGDSPSWEQY

D gene: NA
CDR3 length: 12
V gene: TRBV10-3
J gene: TRBJ1-5
CDR3 protein: AISGQGTNQPQH

D gene: NA
CDR3 length: 9
V gene: TRBV19
J gene: TRBJ1-2
CDR3 protein: ASSMEIGYT

D gene: TRBD2
CDR3 length: 12
V gene: TRBV4-3
J gene: TRBJ2-7
CDR3 protein: ASSLLAGGSEQY

D gene: NA
CDR3 length: 12
V gene: TRBV6-5
J gene: TRBJ2-1
CDR3 protein: ASSSLASYNEQF

D gene: TRBD1
CDR3 length: 12
V gene: TRBV2
J gene: TRBJ2-7
CDR3 protein: ASSPGQGSYEQY

D gene: TRBD1
CDR3 length: 14
V gene: TRBV5-1
J gene: TRBJ2-5
CDR3 protein: ASKTSPGTGGETQY

D gene: TRBD2
CDR3 length: 13
V gene: TRBV4-1
J gene: TRBJ2-5
CDR3 protein: ASGTSGRAQETQY

D gene: NA
CDR3 length: 12
V gene: TRBV7-8
J gene: TRBJ2-5
CDR3 protein: ASSPGRIRETQY

D gene: NA
CDR3 length: 7
V gene: TRBV20-1
J gene: TRBJ1-5
CDR3 protein: SAYPGRH

D gene: TRBD2
CDR3 length: 13
V gene: TRBV10-3
J gene: TRBJ2-1
CDR3 protein: AIRISGRSRNEQF

D gene: TRBD2
CDR3 length: 15
V gene: TRBV23-1
J gene: TRBJ2-3
CDR3 protein: ASSVWLAGAGTDTQY

D gene: NA
CDR3 length: 12
V gene: TRBV1
J gene: TRBJ2-7
CDR3 protein: TSSQGAETYEQY

D gene: TRBD1
CDR3 length: 12
V gene: TRBV29-1
J gene: TRBJ2-7
CDR3 protein: SVVDRGRRVEQY

D gene: TRBD2
CDR3 length: 12
V gene: TRBV7-2
J gene: TRBJ2-7
CDR3 protein: AGSSGRSSYEQY

D gene: TRBD1
CDR3 length: 15
V gene: TRBV15
J gene: TRBJ2-7
CDR3 protein: ATSDPGQGTLWNEQY

D gene: TRBD2
CDR3 length: 12
V gene: TRBV5-6
J gene: TRBJ2-7
CDR3 protein: ASSSIGGSREQY

D gene: TRBD1
CDR3 length: 12
V gene: TRBV2
J gene: TRBJ2-7
CDR3 protein: ASSERGTGIFLH

D gene: TRBD2
CDR3 length: 15
V gene: TRBV7-2
J gene: TRBJ2-1
CDR3 protein: ASSLAHSGSQGNEQF

D gene: TRBD2
CDR3 length: 12
V gene: TRBV29-1
J gene: TRBJ2-1
CDR3 protein: SVDRSGAYNEQF

D gene: TRBD2
CDR3 length: 14
V gene: TRBV5-1
J gene: TRBJ2-7
CDR3 protein: ASSRAGGAFPYEQY

D gene: TRBD1
CDR3 length: 14
V gene: TRBV7-3
J gene: TRBJ2-3
CDR3 protein: ASSRGQGVVTDTQY

D gene: TRBD2
CDR3 length: 13
V gene: TRBV27
J gene: TRBJ2-3
CDR3 protein: ASSPGTRRADTQY

D gene: TRBD1
CDR3 length: 13
V gene: TRBV19
J gene: TRBJ1-5
CDR3 protein: ASTTTTGGRQPQH

D gene: NA
CDR3 length: 11
V gene: TRBV27
J gene: TRBJ2-2
CDR3 protein: ASKVQGTGELF

D gene: NA
CDR3 length: 13
V gene: TRBV14
J gene: TRBJ2-2
CDR3 protein: ASSMDRNHPGELF

D gene: NA
CDR3 length: 15
V gene: TRBV4-1
J gene: TRBJ2-3
CDR3 protein: ASSRGWVSTGADTQY

D gene: NA
CDR3 length: 13
V gene: TRBV27
J gene: TRBJ2-2
CDR3 protein: ASSGAWMRTGELF

D gene: NA
CDR3 length: 12
V gene: TRBV7-2
J gene: TRBJ2-5
CDR3 protein: ASSSRGGSETQY

D gene: NA
CDR3 length: 12
V gene: TRBV15
J gene: TRBJ2-5
CDR3 protein: ATGRGYQEETQY

D gene: NA
CDR3 length: 14
V gene: TRBV4-2
J gene: TRBJ1-1
CDR3 protein: ASSQSEGYWDTEAF

D gene: NA
CDR3 length: 12
V gene: TRBV5-1
J gene: TRBJ1-2
CDR3 protein: ASSLGVGGYGYT

D gene: NA
CDR3 length: 11
V gene: TRBV29-1
J gene: TRBJ1-6
CDR3 protein: SVRTNYNSPLH